These T cell receptor beta chains were read from a single sample in a study of graft-versus-host responses after intestinal transplantation. For these TCRs, the target antigens are not known. The method was immunoSEQ multiplex PCR; TCRdb's version includes in-frame clones alone and lacks a portion of them. The sample lists about 90,000 clones, about 93% occurring once. Sequencing used unstimulated CD8+ T cells sorted from spleen or lymph node cells, obtained before intestinal transplant. These receptors originate from a human donor who received an intestinal transplant. Both conserved end residues are part of each CDR3. The D gene is left open where the match is weak. Clone size is not always given. Where it is, it says once, few, many or a class for expanded clones.

v_gene	d_gene	abundance	j_gene	CDR3nt	CDR3aa
TRBV10-1	.	once	TRBJ2-1	TGCGCCAGCAGTGACTATAGCCGGTCGGGGTTCTTC	CASSDYSRSGFF
TRBV19	.	.	TRBJ1-5	TGTGCCAGTAGCACCGGGACTTTAAGCAATCAGCCCCAGCATTTT	CASSTGTLSNQPQHF
TRBV11-2	.	.	TRBJ1-3	TGTGCCAGCAGCCCCTTTGTTGGAAACACCATATATTTT	CASSPFVGNTIYF
TRBV6-1	.	.	TRBJ2-3	TGTGCCAGCATTGGAGGGTTTTTGACAGATACGCAGTATTTT	CASIGGFLTDTQYF
TRBV19	.	.	TRBJ1-1	TGTGCCAGTAGTATACCGGGGGGGCCGAACACTGAAGCTTTCTTT	CASSIPGGPNTEAFF
TRBV7-9	TRBD1	.	TRBJ1-1	TGTGCCAGCAGCCCACCAGACAGGGCCACTGAAGCTTTCTTT	CASSPPDRATEAFF
TRBV30	TRBD2	.	TRBJ2-3	TGTGCCTGGAGTCATAGCGGGGGATTAGATACGCAGTATTTT	CAWSHSGGLDTQYF
TRBV27	TRBD2	.	TRBJ2-4	TGTGCCAGCAGTCTAATCGCGGGAGTTCCAAACATTCAGTACTTC	CASSLIAGVPNIQYF
TRBV6-6	TRBD1	.	TRBJ1-1	TGTGCCAGCAGTTTATGGACAGGCGACACTGAAGCTTTCTTT	CASSLWTGDTEAFF
TRBV5-1	.	.	TRBJ1-1	TGCGCCAGCAGCCCCAGCGGGGATCATAACACTGAAGCTTTCTTT	CASSPSGDHNTEAFF
TRBV5-8	TRBD2	.	TRBJ2-7	TGTGCCAGCAGCTCTAGCGGTACCTACGAGCAGTACTTC	CASSSSGTYEQYF
TRBV4-3	TRBD2	.	TRBJ2-3	TGCGCCAGCAGCCAACTAGCGGGGAACACGCAGTATTTT	CASSQLAGNTQYF
TRBV7-6	TRBD1	.	TRBJ1-4	TGTGCCAGCAGCTCGGGACAGGGTGGTGAAAAACTGTTTTTT	CASSSGQGGEKLFF
TRBV2	TRBD1	.	TRBJ2-2	TGTGCCTGCACGCGGACAGGGGGCTTGAACACCGGGGAGCTGTTTTTT	CACTRTGGLNTGELFF
TRBV9	.	.	TRBJ2-2	TGTGCCAGCAGCCCCCGTACAGGGAAGGACACCGGGGAGCTGTTTTTT	CASSPRTGKDTGELFF
TRBV15	.	.	TRBJ1-4	TGTGCCACCAGCAGAGAAGGACAGTCTGAAAAACTGTTTTTT	CATSREGQSEKLFF
TRBV6-8	.	.	TRBJ1-1	TGTGCCAGCAGTTACGCGGCAGGGAAAACTGAAGCTTTCTTT	CASSYAAGKTEAFF
TRBV12-5	.	.	TRBJ1-5	TGTGCTAGTGGCCCCCCACTGCCCCAGCATTTT	CASGPPLPQHF
TRBV2	.	.	TRBJ1-1	TGTGCCAGCAGGGTGGGGCAGGGCAGGAACACTGAAGCTTTCTTT	CASRVGQGRNTEAFF
TRBV4-3	TRBD1	.	TRBJ1-2	TGCGCCAGCAGCCGAGGACAGGGGCGGTATGGCTACACCTTC	CASSRGQGRYGYTF
TRBV30	TRBD1	.	TRBJ2-2	TGTGCCTGGAGCTCCCCTTGGACAGGCGGCACCGGGGAGCTGTTTTTT	CAWSSPWTGGTGELFF
TRBV11-2	.	.	TRBJ1-1	TGTGCCAGCAGCCCAGGTGGCTTACTCGGCACTGAAGCTTTCTTT	CASSPGGLLGTEAFF
TRBV27	TRBD1	.	TRBJ2-7	TGTGCCAGCAGCATGACTGAAGGGACAGGGATGTACGAGCAGTACTTC	CASSMTEGTGMYEQYF
TRBV7-6	TRBD1	.	TRBJ1-4	TGTGCCAGCAGCTTAGATCAGGGGGCTAATGAAAAACTGTTTTTT	CASSLDQGANEKLFF
TRBV4-2	.	once	TRBJ1-2	TGTGCCAGCAGCCAAGAAGCGGAAGGGAATGGCTATGGCTACACCTTC	CASSQEAEGNGYGYTF
TRBV9	TRBD2	.	TRBJ2-3	TGTGCCAGCAGCGTAGTCACTAGCGGGGGGGAAACAGATACGCAGTATTTT	CASSVVTSGGETDTQYF
TRBV7-9	.	.	TRBJ2-5	TGTGCCAGCAGCTTACAGAGACTAGTAGATGAGACCCAGTACTTC	CASSLQRLVDETQYF
TRBV7-8	.	.	TRBJ2-1	TGTGCCAGCAGTCCACTAGTAATTGAGCAGTTCTTC	CASSPLVIEQFF
TRBV15	.	once	TRBJ2-3	TGTGCCACCAGCAGAGACTACACAGATACGCAGTATTTT	CATSRDYTDTQYF
TRBV4-1	TRBD2	.	TRBJ2-5	TGCGCCAGCAGCCTGGAGACTAGCGGGAGCGCGGAGACCCAGTACTTC	CASSLETSGSAETQYF
TRBV30	TRBD1	.	TRBJ1-6	TGTGCCTGGAGTGTAGGTGCAGGGGGCGGTTCACCCCTCCACTTT	CAWSVGAGGGSPLHF
TRBV13	TRBD2	.	TRBJ2-5	TGTGCCAGCAGCCCCCGGACTAGCGGGCAAGAGACCCAGTACTTC	CASSPRTSGQETQYF
TRBV5-1	TRBD2	.	TRBJ2-1	TGCGCCAGCTCCCGGGGGGGGTACAATGAGCAGTTCTTC	CASSRGGYNEQFF
TRBV4-3	TRBD1	.	TRBJ2-7	TGCGCCAGCAGCGACCGGGACAGGGGCGACGAGCAGTACTTC	CASSDRDRGDEQYF
TRBV2	.	.	TRBJ2-7	TGTGCCAGCAGTGAAACTTACGAGCAGTACTTC	CASSETYEQYF
TRBV7-6	.	once	TRBJ2-1	TGTGCCAGCAGCCTAAGGCCGGCCCCGGGCTCCTACAATGAGCAGTTCTTC	CASSLRPAPGSYNEQFF
TRBV19	.	few	TRBJ1-5	TGTGCCAGTAGTCCGACCTGGGGCTATAGTCAGCCCCAGCATTTT	CASSPTWGYSQPQHF
TRBV27	.	few	TRBJ2-7	TGTGCCAGCAGTTTATCGACACTAGCCCGCCACGAGCAGTACTTC	CASSLSTLARHEQYF
TRBV5-6	TRBD1	.	TRBJ1-5	TGTGCCAGCAGCCAAACAGGGGGGTCCCAGCATTTT	CASSQTGGSQHF
TRBV29-1	.	.	TRBJ2-7	TGCAGCGTTGTCCCCCGGGGTTCTAGTACCGCCTACGAGCAGTACTTC	CSVVPRGSSTAYEQYF
TRBV2	.	.	TRBJ1-1	TGTGCCAGCAGTGAAGCGTTCGGGGAGAAGAACACTGAAGCTTTCTTT	CASSEAFGEKNTEAFF
TRBV11-2	TRBD1	.	TRBJ2-3	TGTGCCAGCAGCTTAGGAGGGGGCAATACGCAGTATTTT	CASSLGGGNTQYF
TRBV5-4	.	.	TRBJ1-2	TGTGCCAGCACCTATGGGGGCTCTAACGGCTACACCTTC	CASTYGGSNGYTF
TRBV7-2	TRBD2	.	TRBJ2-1	TGTGCCAGCAGCTCTAGCGGGGCTAGCTCCTACAATGAGCAGTTCTTC	CASSSSGASSYNEQFF
TRBV19	.	.	TRBJ2-1	TGTGCCAGTAGTATGTGGGAGGTCGGGAATGAGCAGTTCTTC	CASSMWEVGNEQFF
TRBV5-4	.	.	TRBJ2-5	TGTGCCAGCAGCTTCGGGCAGGGGGGAGAGACCCAGTACTTC	CASSFGQGGETQYF
TRBV2	.	.	TRBJ1-2	TGTGCCAGCAGTGAGTCGTGGGGGGAAACCGTCTATGGCTACACCTTC	CASSESWGETVYGYTF
TRBV13	TRBD1	.	TRBJ2-5	TGTGCCAGCAGCGCAGGGGGCTTTTTGGGAGAGACCCAGTACTTC	CASSAGGFLGETQYF
TRBV19	.	.	TRBJ1-2	TGTGCCAGTAGTATCTACCACCAAGACGGAGCCAGTGGGTTAGGCTACACCTTC	CASSIYHQDGASGLGYTF